This is a list of T cell receptor beta chains from one sample in a study of shared clonotypes between healthy human individuals. TCRdb's table, derived via immunoSEQ multiplex PCR, lists solely in-frame clones and lacks some. The sample carries about 1.1 million clones, around 78% recorded once. Sequencing was carried out using memory CD4+ T cells from PBMCs. The receptors originated from a man between 18 and 35 years old in good health. Some clones in this sample may be carry-over from other donors' samples. Each CDR3 is given with its conserved first and last residue. Each record gives: V gene, clone size, J gene, D gene, CDR3 DNA, CDR3 protein. A D gene is named only where the DNA matches it firmly. For some rows the clone size is stated as once, few or many, or as a class when expanded; others skip it.

TRBV18	-	TRBJ1-1	-	TGTGCCAGCTCACCACTTAGCAGAATAACTGAAGCTTTCTTT	CASSPLSRITEAFF
TRBV10-3	-	TRBJ2-3	TRBD1	TGTGCCACCCGGAGGGGGACAGGGGGGGGTACGCAGTATTTT	CATRRGTGGGTQYF
TRBV9	-	TRBJ2-3	-	TGTGCCAGCAGCGTAGGGGTCGTGGCCTTCACAGATACGCAGTATTTT	CASSVGVVAFTDTQYF
TRBV11-2	-	TRBJ1-1	TRBD1	TGTGCCAGCAGCTCTATCAAGGGGGCGGTGGGCACTGAAGCTTTCTTT	CASSSIKGAVGTEAFF
TRBV11-3	once	TRBJ2-3	-	TGTGCCAGCAGCTTAGGCGGCTCCCCGGTAACTAGCACAGATACGCAGTATTTT	CASSLGGSPVTSTDTQYF
TRBV6-6	-	TRBJ2-1	-	TGTGCCAGCAGTTATTCCGGGGGTAACAATGAGCAGTTCTTC	CASSYSGGNNEQFF
TRBV4-2	-	TRBJ2-5	-	TGTGCCAGCAGCCCGGGCCCGCAGGGCCTGGAGACCCAGTACTTC	CASSPGPQGLETQYF
TRBV11-3	-	TRBJ2-7	-	TGTGCCAGCAGCGCGCACGTAGCGAGCGAGCAGTACTTC	CASSAHVASEQYF
TRBV6-1	-	TRBJ2-1	TRBD2	TGTGCCAGCAGTGGACTAGCGGGAGGGAGGGATGAGCAGTTCTTC	CASSGLAGGRDEQFF
TRBV7-2	-	TRBJ2-3	TRBD1	TGTGCCAGCAGCTTGGACAGGGGTAGCACAGATACGCAGTATTTT	CASSLDRGSTDTQYF
TRBV6-5	-	TRBJ2-1	-	TGTGCCAGCAGTTACTCTCCCCCTAGCCGGTACAATGAGCAGTTCTTC	CASSYSPPSRYNEQFF
TRBV28	few	TRBJ2-5	TRBD2	TGTGCCAGCAGTCATGGGACTAGCGGGAGGGTGACCCAGTACTTC	CASSHGTSGRVTQYF
TRBV28	few	TRBJ2-3	TRBD1	TGTGCCAGCAGTTCCGGACAGGGTAGGGATACGCAGTATTTT	CASSSGQGRDTQYF
TRBV2	many	TRBJ1-2	-	TGTGCCAGCAGTGATAGGCTCTATGGCTACACCTTC	CASSDRLYGYTF
TRBV4-1	-	TRBJ2-7	TRBD1	TGCGCCAGCAGCCAATACATAACAGGGGGTATCGCCTACGAGCAGTACTTC	CASSQYITGGIAYEQYF
TRBV7-9	-	TRBJ1-4	-	TGTGCCAGCAGCCTCAGGGCCACTAATGAAAAACTGTTTTTT	CASSLRATNEKLFF
TRBV6-5	-	TRBJ2-5	-	TGTGCCAGCAGCTCCGGGGAGACCCAGTACTTC	CASSSGETQYF